A selection of T cell receptor beta chains follows, all from one sample in a study of T cells after yellow fever vaccination. TCRdb recomputed calls from the 5' RACE reads with MiXCR, one row per CDR3 protein. The table lists about 240,000 distinct CDR3 sequences, 6.9% of them singletons. Sequences were derived from CD4+ T cells sorted from PBMCs, sampled 15 days after the yellow fever booster vaccination. The source is a man under 40 who received the YFV17D yellow fever vaccine. Each CDR3 is given with its conserved first and last residue. A D gene is named only where the DNA matches it firmly. Clone size appears in some rows only: once, few, many, or a class for an expanded clone.

>TRBJ2-3|.|TRBV30|.
TGTGCCTGGAGTGTGGTAGCAGATACGCAGTATTTT
CAWSVVADTQYF
>TRBJ2-2|TRBD2|TRBV29-1|.
TGCAGCGTTACCACGACTAGCGGGAACACCGGGGAGCTGTTTTTT
CSVTTTSGNTGELFF
>TRBJ2-2|TRBD2|TRBV7-2|few
TGTGCCAGCAGCTTTGGACTAGCGGGAAATGGCGGGGAGCTGTTTTTT
CASSFGLAGNGGELFF
>TRBJ1-5|.|TRBV28|few
TGTGCCAGTTACAGGTTAACTAGCAATCAGCCCCAGCATTTT
CASYRLTSNQPQHF
>TRBJ2-3|.|TRBV23-1|many
TGCGCCAGCAGTCATAAGCGGATTACTAGCACAGATACGCAGTATTTT
CASSHKRITSTDTQYF
>TRBJ1-1|.|TRBV3-1|few
TGTGCCAGCAGCCCCCTGGCGATCACTGAAGCTTTCTTT
CASSPLAITEAFF
>TRBJ2-1|.|TRBV9|few
TGTGCCAGCAGCGTAGTTGAGAATCCGTACTACAATGAGCAGTTCTTC
CASSVVENPYYNEQFF
>TRBJ1-2|.|TRBV19|few
TGTGCCAGTACCCCCCCGGGCACCTATGGCTACACCTTC
CASTPPGTYGYTF
>TRBJ2-7|TRBD1|TRBV29-1|many
TGCAGCGTCGGACAGGGAATCTACGAGCAGTACTTC
CSVGQGIYEQYF
>TRBJ2-5|.|TRBV11-2|.
TGTGCCAGCAGCCTTTGGGCAGGAGAGACCCAGTACTTC
CASSLWAGETQYF
>TRBJ2-5|.|TRBV11-2|few
TGTGCCAGCCGATCGTGGGGGGCTGGTAAAGAGACCCAGTACTTC
CASRSWGAGKETQYF
>TRBJ2-7|.|TRBV12-3/TRBV12-4|many
TGTGCCAGCACCTTCGACAGGACATTAGAGCAGTACTTC
CASTFDRTLEQYF
>TRBJ1-6|.|TRBV20-1|.
TGCAGTGCTAGAGAGGGGGCCTATAATTCACCCCTCCACTTT
CSAREGAYNSPLHF
>TRBJ2-7|TRBD2|TRBV5-1|few
TGCGCCAGCAGCTTGTGGGGGGAGGGCCCTGACGAGCAGTACTTC
CASSLWGEGPDEQYF
>TRBJ2-7|.|TRBV6-1|.
TGTGCCAGCAGCCCCCGCGAGGGACGCTACGAGCAGTACTTC
CASSPREGRYEQYF
>TRBJ2-3|.|TRBV30|few
TGTGCCTGGCGGGATCCGGATACGCAGTATTTT
CAWRDPDTQYF